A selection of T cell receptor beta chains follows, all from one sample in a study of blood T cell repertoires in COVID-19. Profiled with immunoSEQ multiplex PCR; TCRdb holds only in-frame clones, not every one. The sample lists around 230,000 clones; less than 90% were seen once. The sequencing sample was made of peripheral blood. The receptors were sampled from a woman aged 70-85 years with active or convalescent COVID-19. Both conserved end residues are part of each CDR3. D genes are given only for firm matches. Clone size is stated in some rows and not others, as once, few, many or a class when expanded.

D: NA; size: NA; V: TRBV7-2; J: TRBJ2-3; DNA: TGTGCCAGCAGCTTAGGGGGGCTACACACAGATACGCAGTATTTT; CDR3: CASSLGGLHTDTQYF
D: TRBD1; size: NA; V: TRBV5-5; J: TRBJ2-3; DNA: TGTGCCAGCAGCCTGGGGACAGGGGTCACAGATACGCAGTATTTT; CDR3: CASSLGTGVTDTQYF
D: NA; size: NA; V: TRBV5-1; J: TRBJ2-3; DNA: TGCGCCAGCAGCTCCCTACTTGCAGATACGCAGTATTTT; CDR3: CASSSLLADTQYF
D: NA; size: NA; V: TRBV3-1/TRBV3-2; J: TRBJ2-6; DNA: TGTGCCAGCAGCCAGGAGGGGGGGTCTGGGGCCAACGTCCTGACTTTC; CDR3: CASSQEGGSGANVLTF
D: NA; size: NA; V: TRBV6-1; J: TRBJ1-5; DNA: TGTGCCAGCAGTGAACTGGGTAACTACAATCAGCCCCAGCATTTT; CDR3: CASSELGNYNQPQHF
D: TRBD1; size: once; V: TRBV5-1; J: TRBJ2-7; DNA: TGCGCCAGCAGTATTGCAGCGGGACAGGGGTACGAGCAGTACTTC; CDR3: CASSIAAGQGYEQYF
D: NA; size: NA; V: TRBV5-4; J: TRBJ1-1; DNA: TGTGCCAGCAGCGGAGGGGTGAACACTGAAGCTTTCTTT; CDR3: CASSGGVNTEAFF
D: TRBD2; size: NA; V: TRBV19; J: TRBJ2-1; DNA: TGTGCCAGTAAGCTCGGTAGCGGGAGGGCCTACAATGAGCAGTTCTTC; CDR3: CASKLGSGRAYNEQFF
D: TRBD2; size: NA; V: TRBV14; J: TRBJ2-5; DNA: TGTGCCAGCAGCCAAGATTTCTGGGCTAGCGGGAGTGGAGAGACCCAGTACTTC; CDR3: CASSQDFWASGSGETQYF
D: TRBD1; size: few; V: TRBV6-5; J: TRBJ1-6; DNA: TGTGCCACCGGGACAGGGTTTTCACCCCTCCACTTT; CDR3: CATGTGFSPLHF
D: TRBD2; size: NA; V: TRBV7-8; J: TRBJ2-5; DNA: TGTGCCAGCAGCCCCGGGACTAGCGGATACCAAGAGACCCAGTACTTC; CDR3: CASSPGTSGYQETQYF